These T cell receptor beta chains were read from a single sample in a study of T cells in localized non-small cell lung cancer. Method: immunoSEQ multiplex PCR; TCRdb's copy keeps in-frame clones and lacks some. The repertoire holds 9,500 to 15,000 clones, with around 88% as singletons. This material consisted of peripheral blood, taken before any cancer treatment. The receptors here all came from a male donor older than 55 with stage I lung adenocarcinoma. CDR3s include the opening cysteine and the closing phenylalanine or tryptophan. D genes are given only for firm matches. The listing skips clone size in some rows; elsewhere it reads once, few, many or a size class.

CDR3: CASSQEIGGRPETQYF
DNA: TGCGCCAGCAGCCAAGAAATCGGAGGGAGGCCAGAGACCCAGTACTTC
V: TRBV4-1
size: .
J: TRBJ2-5
D: .

CDR3: CASSASGSGTDTQYF
DNA: TGTGCCAGCAGCGCTAGCGGGAGTGGGACAGATACGCAGTATTTT
V: TRBV9
size: once
J: TRBJ2-3
D: TRBD2

CDR3: CASSRPAPGEQYF
DNA: TGTGCCAGCAGCCGCCCGGCACCGGGCGAGCAGTACTTC
V: TRBV28
size: once
J: TRBJ2-7
D: .

CDR3: CASSPGLAGEETQYF
DNA: TGTGCCAGCTCACCCGGACTAGCGGGTGAAGAGACCCAGTACTTC
V: TRBV18
size: .
J: TRBJ2-5
D: TRBD2

CDR3: CASSPRVAGGPNNEQFF
DNA: TGTGCCAGCTCACCAAGGGTAGCGGGAGGCCCGAACAATGAGCAGTTCTTC
V: TRBV18
size: .
J: TRBJ2-1
D: TRBD2

CDR3: CSVEDSRSYGYTF
DNA: TGCAGCGTTGAGGACAGCCGCTCCTATGGCTACACCTTC
V: TRBV29-1
size: .
J: TRBJ1-2
D: .

CDR3: CASSGLNTGELFF
DNA: TGTGCCAGTAGTGGTCTCAACACCGGGGAGCTGTTTTTT
V: TRBV19
size: .
J: TRBJ2-2
D: .

CDR3: CASSPPTRGQNTGELFF
DNA: TGTGCCAGCTCACCACCTACCCGGGGACAGAACACCGGGGAGCTGTTTTTT
V: TRBV18
size: .
J: TRBJ2-2
D: .

CDR3: CASSSGLAGADTQYF
DNA: TGTGCCAGCAGCTCCGGACTAGCGGGAGCTGATACGCAGTATTTT
V: TRBV7-3
size: .
J: TRBJ2-3
D: TRBD2

CDR3: CASSQERGSGANVLTF
DNA: TGCGCCAGCAGCCAAGAGAGGGGCTCTGGGGCCAACGTCCTGACTTTC
V: TRBV4-3
size: .
J: TRBJ2-6
D: .

CDR3: CASSSQPPDSGNTIYF
DNA: TGTGCCAGCAGTTCCCAACCCCCAGACTCTGGAAACACCATATATTTT
V: TRBV28
size: once
J: TRBJ1-3
D: .

CDR3: CASSLETANVEQFF
DNA: TGCGCCAGCAGCTTGGAGACAGCGAATGTGGAGCAGTTCTTC
V: TRBV5-1
size: few
J: TRBJ2-1
D: .

CDR3: CASSPGRGRRETQYF
DNA: TGTGCCAGCAGCCCGGGGCGTGGCAGAAGAGAGACCCAGTACTTC
V: TRBV7-3
size: .
J: TRBJ2-5
D: .